This T cell receptor (beta chain) is from a study of blood T cell repertoires in COVID-19. For the study at large: Acute-phase and convalescent COVID-19 samples originated in the United States, Italy and Spain. T cells, B-cell-depleted T cells, or PBMCs supplied cDNA or gDNA.

Authors' processing steps: Researchers report that nucleated cell counts were estimated from reference gene primer amplification. The repertoire was sequenced with immunoSEQ multiplex PCR; TCRdb's copy has only in-frame clones and lacks some. V and J calls and clone size are as listed in that table; D and trimming were resolved from the DNA. Counted here are 55,000 to 80,000 clones, around 87% occurring once; the ten biggest clones make up about 2.9%. The clonotype was recovered from a man aged 50 to 60 with acute or convalescent COVID-19. Sample: peripheral blood.

CDR3 nucleotide sequence: TGTGCCAGCAGTTACCCCGGTTGGGGGGCCTACAATGAGCAGTTCTTC. Translation gives CASSYPGWGAYNEQFF. This rearrangement joins TRBV6-2 or TRBV6-3 to TRBJ2-1; weak D call: TRBD2 (6 bases). In germline, CDR1 is MNHEY, CDR2 SVGEGT. This CDR3 region has 16 residues. Trimming stripped 2 bases from V and 2 bases from J, with 13 bases between.